This T cell receptor beta chain was identified during a study of blood T cell repertoires in COVID-19. This clone showed up just once. The repertoire was sequenced with immunoSEQ multiplex PCR; TCRdb's copy has only in-frame clones and lacks some. This sample has about 250,000 clones, with 70% to 90% found just once. Trimming cost V 2 bases and J 7 bases, with 11 bases left between them. This CDR3 contains 14 residues. Germline loops: CDR1 SGHTA, CDR2 FQGNSA. Participant ages covered about 18 to 89 years across around 25 US areas. The clonotype comes from a woman between 50 and 59 years old with acute COVID-19. Sequencing input: PBMCs or T cells enriched from blood (not recorded which). V usage is TRBV7-2 and J usage is TRBJ2-2; a weak D match, TRBD1 (5 bases). The CDR3: CASSLQGDGGELFF. CDR3 coding DNA: TGTGCCAGCAGCTTACAGGGCGACGGCGGGGAGCTGTTTTTT.